This is a list of T cell receptor beta chains from one sample in a study of T cell changes during pregnancy in multiple sclerosis. The protocol was immunoSEQ multiplex PCR, while the TCRdb copy is restricted to in-frame clones and leaves out a portion. This table holds some 100,000 clones, 90% to 95% found once. Sample: peripheral blood, taken in the second trimester of pregnancy. Receptor source: a female donor with multiple sclerosis, enrolled in a pregnancy study. The CDR3 runs from the conserved cysteine through the conserved F or W. D genes are given only for firm matches. The size of a clone is reported for some rows only, either as once, few or many, or as a class for expanded clones.

v_call: TRBV18
d_call: TRBD1
clone_size: NA
j_call: TRBJ1-3
cdr3_aa: CASSPQGASGNTIYF
cdr3_nt: TGTGCCAGCTCCCCACAGGGGGCCTCTGGAAACACCATATATTTT

v_call: TRBV10-2
d_call: TRBD2
clone_size: NA
j_call: TRBJ2-7
cdr3_aa: CASRAGAPYEQYF
cdr3_nt: TGCGCCAGCAGAGCGGGAGCCCCCTACGAGCAGTACTTC

v_call: TRBV5-6
d_call: NA
clone_size: NA
j_call: TRBJ1-6
cdr3_aa: CASSLGGSPLHF
cdr3_nt: TGTGCCAGCAGCTTAGGGGGTTCACCCCTCCACTTT

v_call: TRBV7-9
d_call: TRBD1
clone_size: NA
j_call: TRBJ2-1
cdr3_aa: CASSPGGQGNNEQFF
cdr3_nt: TGTGCCAGCAGTCCTGGGGGACAGGGGAACAATGAGCAGTTCTTC

v_call: TRBV10-2
d_call: TRBD2
clone_size: NA
j_call: TRBJ2-1
cdr3_aa: CASITAGGYNEQFF
cdr3_nt: TGCGCCAGCATTACGGCGGGGGGATACAATGAGCAGTTCTTC

v_call: TRBV19
d_call: NA
clone_size: NA
j_call: TRBJ2-7
cdr3_aa: CASSIVQGSSNPYEQYF
cdr3_nt: TGTGCCAGTAGTATAGTTCAGGGGTCGTCAAATCCCTACGAGCAGTACTTC

v_call: TRBV7-3
d_call: TRBD2
clone_size: NA
j_call: TRBJ2-3
cdr3_aa: CASSAFSGISTDTQYF
cdr3_nt: TGTGCCAGCAGCGCCTTTAGCGGGATAAGCACAGATACGCAGTATTTT

v_call: TRBV9
d_call: NA
clone_size: NA
j_call: TRBJ1-3
cdr3_aa: CASSASRGGHTIYF
cdr3_nt: TGTGCCAGCAGCGCCTCCCGCGGGGGGCACACCATATATTTT

v_call: TRBV7-3
d_call: TRBD2
clone_size: once
j_call: TRBJ2-1
cdr3_aa: CASSSRGTSGSRHNEQFF
cdr3_nt: TGTGCCAGCAGCTCCCGCGGGACTAGCGGGAGCAGACACAATGAGCAGTTCTTC

v_call: TRBV2
d_call: TRBD2
clone_size: NA
j_call: TRBJ2-5
cdr3_aa: CASSEISISGDQETQYF
cdr3_nt: TGTGCCAGCAGTGAAATAAGTATTAGCGGGGACCAAGAGACCCAGTACTTC

v_call: TRBV30
d_call: NA
clone_size: once
j_call: TRBJ1-2
cdr3_aa: CAWSTGANYGYTF
cdr3_nt: TGTGCCTGGAGTACGGGGGCTAACTATGGCTACACCTTC

v_call: TRBV9
d_call: NA
clone_size: NA
j_call: TRBJ2-7
cdr3_aa: CASSPVIDFSYEQYF
cdr3_nt: TGTGCCAGCAGTCCCGTCATTGACTTTTCCTACGAGCAGTACTTC

v_call: TRBV10-3
d_call: NA
clone_size: NA
j_call: TRBJ2-3
cdr3_aa: CAIRGYGEAGDTQYF
cdr3_nt: TGTGCCATCAGGGGGTATGGGGAGGCCGGAGATACGCAGTATTTT

v_call: TRBV6-1
d_call: NA
clone_size: NA
j_call: TRBJ1-4
cdr3_aa: CASSDAFGGNEKLFF
cdr3_nt: TGTGCCAGCAGTGACGCGTTCGGGGGTAATGAAAAACTGTTTTTT

v_call: TRBV28
d_call: NA
clone_size: NA
j_call: TRBJ2-7
cdr3_aa: CASSVQWHEQYF
cdr3_nt: TGTGCCAGCAGTGTACAGTGGCACGAGCAGTACTTC

v_call: TRBV28
d_call: NA
clone_size: NA
j_call: TRBJ1-2
cdr3_aa: CASTDSHQGSTF
cdr3_nt: TGTGCCAGCACCGACTCTCACCAGGGGAGCACCTTC

v_call: TRBV29-1
d_call: NA
clone_size: NA
j_call: TRBJ1-2
cdr3_aa: CSVDPTYGGYTF
cdr3_nt: TGCAGCGTTGACCCCACCTACGGTGGCTACACCTTC

v_call: TRBV30
d_call: TRBD1
clone_size: NA
j_call: TRBJ1-2
cdr3_aa: CAWSSGQGNGYTF
cdr3_nt: TGTGCCTGGAGCTCTGGACAGGGGAATGGCTACACCTTC

v_call: TRBV11-2
d_call: NA
clone_size: NA
j_call: TRBJ2-7
cdr3_aa: CASGRGAVNEQYF
cdr3_nt: TGTGCCAGCGGTCGGGGGGCAGTGAACGAGCAGTACTTC

v_call: TRBV11-2
d_call: TRBD2
clone_size: NA
j_call: TRBJ2-5
cdr3_aa: CASRVAGGETQYF
cdr3_nt: TGTGCCAGCAGAGTAGCGGGAGGGGAGACCCAGTACTTC

v_call: TRBV7-8
d_call: TRBD1
clone_size: NA
j_call: TRBJ2-7
cdr3_aa: CASSLATGWGYEQYF
cdr3_nt: TGTGCCAGCAGCTTAGCGACAGGGTGGGGGTACGAGCAGTACTTC

v_call: TRBV30
d_call: NA
clone_size: NA
j_call: TRBJ1-1
cdr3_aa: CAWSQQATEAFF
cdr3_nt: TGTGCCTGGAGTCAACAGGCCACTGAAGCTTTCTTT

v_call: TRBV7-2
d_call: NA
clone_size: NA
j_call: TRBJ2-7
cdr3_aa: CASSLRRGQYEQYF
cdr3_nt: TGTGCCAGCAGCTTAAGACGAGGACAGTACGAGCAGTACTTC

v_call: TRBV27
d_call: TRBD2
clone_size: NA
j_call: TRBJ2-1
cdr3_aa: CASSLASGINEQFF
cdr3_nt: TGTGCCAGCAGTTTAGCTAGCGGGATAAATGAGCAGTTCTTC

v_call: TRBV7-7
d_call: TRBD1
clone_size: NA
j_call: TRBJ2-2
cdr3_aa: CASSTGQGAAGELFF
cdr3_nt: TGTGCCAGCAGCACGGGACAGGGGGCGGCCGGGGAGCTGTTTTTT

v_call: TRBV28
d_call: NA
clone_size: NA
j_call: TRBJ1-3
cdr3_aa: CASSQGGSFSGNTIYF
cdr3_nt: TGTGCCAGCAGTCAAGGGGGTTCCTTCTCTGGAAACACCATATATTTT

v_call: TRBV15
d_call: NA
clone_size: once
j_call: TRBJ1-5
cdr3_aa: CATSRGLPGPGNQPQHF
cdr3_nt: TGTGCCACCAGCAGAGGCCTTCCAGGGCCCGGCAATCAGCCCCAGCATTTT

v_call: TRBV9
d_call: NA
clone_size: NA
j_call: TRBJ1-1
cdr3_aa: CASSVDRATREAFF
cdr3_nt: TGTGCCAGCAGCGTAGACAGGGCCACGCGTGAAGCTTTCTTT

v_call: TRBV28
d_call: NA
clone_size: NA
j_call: TRBJ2-3
cdr3_aa: CASSGTPLADTQYF
cdr3_nt: TGTGCCAGCAGCGGAACTCCCCTAGCAGATACGCAGTATTTT

v_call: TRBV19
d_call: NA
clone_size: NA
j_call: TRBJ1-6
cdr3_aa: CASRVTEYNSPLHF
cdr3_nt: TGTGCCAGTAGGGTAACAGAATATAATTCACCCCTCCACTTT

v_call: TRBV28
d_call: NA
clone_size: NA
j_call: TRBJ2-7
cdr3_aa: CASSFFGGANSYEQYF
cdr3_nt: TGTGCCAGCAGTTTTTTCGGCGGGGCCAACTCCTACGAGCAGTACTTC

v_call: TRBV7-9
d_call: NA
clone_size: NA
j_call: TRBJ2-2
cdr3_aa: CASSSPPGTPNTGELFF
cdr3_nt: TGTGCCAGCAGCTCACCCCCCGGGACACCGAACACCGGGGAGCTGTTTTTT

v_call: TRBV5-1
d_call: TRBD2
clone_size: once
j_call: TRBJ2-3
cdr3_aa: CASSLLAGDTDTQYF
cdr3_nt: TGCGCCAGCAGCTTACTAGCGGGTGACACAGATACGCAGTATTTT

v_call: TRBV4-1
d_call: NA
clone_size: NA
j_call: TRBJ2-7
cdr3_aa: CASSQGTASSYEQYF
cdr3_nt: TGCGCCAGCAGCCAAGGGACTGCAAGCTCCTACGAGCAGTACTTC

v_call: TRBV7-3
d_call: TRBD2
clone_size: NA
j_call: TRBJ2-3
cdr3_aa: CASSLRVAGGLTDTQYF
cdr3_nt: TGTGCCAGCAGCTTACGGGTAGCGGGGGGGCTCACAGATACGCAGTATTTT

v_call: TRBV30
d_call: NA
clone_size: few
j_call: TRBJ1-1
cdr3_aa: CAWSVTANTEAFF
cdr3_nt: TGTGCCTGGAGTGTGACAGCGAACACTGAAGCTTTCTTT

v_call: TRBV30
d_call: NA
clone_size: NA
j_call: TRBJ2-5
cdr3_aa: CAWADSSAETQYF
cdr3_nt: TGTGCCTGGGCCGACTCCTCCGCGGAGACCCAGTACTTC

v_call: TRBV14
d_call: NA
clone_size: NA
j_call: TRBJ2-7
cdr3_aa: CASSQVAQLSYEQYF
cdr3_nt: TGTGCCAGCAGCCAAGTAGCGCAGCTGTCCTACGAGCAGTACTTC

v_call: TRBV5-1
d_call: TRBD1
clone_size: NA
j_call: TRBJ1-1
cdr3_aa: CASSLGTGAPNTEAFF
cdr3_nt: TGCGCCAGCAGCCTAGGGACAGGGGCGCCGAACACTGAAGCTTTCTTT

v_call: TRBV25-1
d_call: TRBD1
clone_size: NA
j_call: TRBJ2-7
cdr3_aa: CASSGDSGRYEQYF
cdr3_nt: TGTGCCAGCAGTGGGGACAGCGGTAGGTACGAGCAGTACTTC

v_call: TRBV7-3
d_call: NA
clone_size: NA
j_call: TRBJ2-3
cdr3_aa: CASSLRAGLTTDTQYF
cdr3_nt: TGTGCCAGCAGCTTAAGAGCAGGACTTACCACAGATACGCAGTATTTT

v_call: TRBV27
d_call: NA
clone_size: NA
j_call: TRBJ2-7
cdr3_aa: CASSFSQGPYEQYF
cdr3_nt: TGTGCCAGCAGTTTTTCCCAGGGGCCCTACGAGCAGTACTTC

v_call: TRBV5-6
d_call: NA
clone_size: NA
j_call: TRBJ1-4
cdr3_aa: CASSLNPQVEKLFF
cdr3_nt: TGTGCCAGCAGCTTGAACCCGCAGGTCGAAAAACTGTTTTTT

v_call: TRBV2
d_call: TRBD2
clone_size: NA
j_call: TRBJ2-1
cdr3_aa: CASWTSGTYNEQFF
cdr3_nt: TGTGCCAGCTGGACTAGCGGGACCTACAATGAGCAGTTCTTC

v_call: TRBV30
d_call: TRBD1
clone_size: NA
j_call: TRBJ1-5
cdr3_aa: CAWGQGNNQPQHF
cdr3_nt: TGTGCCTGGGGACAGGGGAACAATCAGCCCCAGCATTTT